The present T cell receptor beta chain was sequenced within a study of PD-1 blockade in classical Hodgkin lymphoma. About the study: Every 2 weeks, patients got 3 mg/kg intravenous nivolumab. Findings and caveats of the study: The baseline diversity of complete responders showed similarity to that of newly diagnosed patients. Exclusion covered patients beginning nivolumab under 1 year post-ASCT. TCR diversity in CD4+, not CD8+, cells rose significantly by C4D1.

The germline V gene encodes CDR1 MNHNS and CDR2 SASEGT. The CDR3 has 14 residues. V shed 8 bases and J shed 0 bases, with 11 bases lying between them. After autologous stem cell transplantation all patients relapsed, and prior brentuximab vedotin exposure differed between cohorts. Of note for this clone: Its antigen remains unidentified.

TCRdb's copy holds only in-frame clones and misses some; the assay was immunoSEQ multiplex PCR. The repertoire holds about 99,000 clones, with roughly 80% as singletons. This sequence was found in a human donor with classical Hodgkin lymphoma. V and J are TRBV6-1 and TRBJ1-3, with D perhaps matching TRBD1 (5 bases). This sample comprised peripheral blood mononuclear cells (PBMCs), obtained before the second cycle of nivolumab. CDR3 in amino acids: CASGGPDSGNTIYF. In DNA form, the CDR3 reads TGTGCCAGCGGGGGACCGGACTCTGGAAACACCATATATTTT.